What follows are 32 T cell receptor beta chains derived from one specimen sequenced in a study of cytotoxic CD8 clonotypes in ibrutinib-treated CLL (dated by TCRdb to the early 2020s). Library prep was done by the immunoSEQ multiplex PCR assay. TCRdb limited this immuneACCESS table to in-frame rearrangements with V and J called. A share of clones is missing; checked studies link under half to unresolved V genes, and the rest is unexplained. This sample is represented by about 14,000 clones; 55% to 70% of them were singletons. Approximately 11% of the sample goes to the ten largest clones. The sample here was PBMCs, taken before ibrutinib treatment. These receptors all come from a human donor with chronic lymphocytic leukemia.

This clone is labeled as medium-sized. The chain joins TRBV5-1 to TRBJ2-2; D is possibly TRBD2 (5 bases). There are 17 residues in the CDR3. Germline CDR1 is SGHRS and CDR2 is YFSETQ. Trimming removed 5 bases at V and 3 bases at J, with 20 bases between. The CDR3 DNA sequence: TGCGCCAGCAGTCGGCGGACGGGTGTGAGGGACACCGGGGAGCTGTTTTTT. Its protein product is CASSRRTGVRDTGELFF.

The chain combines TRBV6-1 with TRBJ1-5, with D possibly being TRBD1 (5 bases). Trimming shortened V by 5 bases and J by 1 base, and 12 bases separated the two germline ends. The CDR3 spans 15 residues. The germline gives CDR1 MNHNS, CDR2 SASEGT. DNA for the CDR3: TGTGCCAGCAGTTGGGGGGGGTTCAGCAATCAGCCCCAGCATTTT. This encodes CASSWGGFSNQPQHF.

V is TRBV6-1 and J is TRBJ1-5, with D perhaps matching TRBD1 (6 bases). CDR1 and CDR2 from the germline V gene are MNHNS and SASEGT. V lost 10 bases to trimming and J lost 2 bases, with 18 bases between them. The CDR3 totals 15 residues. In DNA form, the CDR3 reads TGTGCCACCCTGCTGACCCACAGGGGCAATCAGCCCCAGCATTTT. It yields the protein CATLLTHRGNQPQHF.

The rearrangement links TRBV7-9 to TRBJ2-7; 9 bases line up with TRBD1. V was pared by 3 bases and J by 3 bases, with 3 bases of the junction left unmatched. The germline V gene has CDR1 SEHNR and CDR2 FQNEAQ (reference sequence). The CDR3 spans 14 residues. CDR3 sequence reads: CASSLTGGGYEQYF. CDR3 DNA sequence: TGTGCCAGCAGCTTGACAGGGGGAGGCTACGAGCAGTACTTC.

This clone is labeled as large (0.1 to 1%). The CDR3 DNA follows: TGTGCCAGCAGCGGGCAGGGCGTGGAGTTTTATGGCTACACCTTC. This encodes CASSGQGVEFYGYTF. The rearrangement joins TRBV5-6 to TRBJ1-2; D might be TRBD1 (5 bases). The germline V gene has CDR1 SGHDT and CDR2 YYEEEE. V lost 4 bases, J lost 5 bases, and 18 bases lay in between. CDR3 length equals 15 residues.

This chain uses TRBV18 with TRBJ2-1; perhaps TRBD2 as D (6 bases). Looked up from germline, CDR1 is KGHSH and CDR2 is LQKENI. With 4 bases removed from V and 7 bases from J, the gap between germline ends came to 17 bases. The length of the CDR3 is 15 residues. The CDR3 region is CASSLGPAGSNEQFF. CDR3 nucleotides: TGTGCCAGCTCACTCGGACCGGCGGGGTCTAATGAGCAGTTCTTC.

This clone was counted once. This chain connects TRBV30 to TRBJ2-3, with TRBD1 matching over 10 bases. The CDR3 extends over 15 amino acids. J lost 3 bases, V lost 4 bases, and 7 bases had no gene match. Germline assignment: CDR1 GTSNPN and CDR2 SVGIG (reference sequence). CDR3: CAWTRDRGGTDTQYF. Written as DNA, the CDR3 is TGTGCCTGGACCAGGGACAGGGGAGGGACAGATACGCAGTATTTT.

The CDR3 nucleotides are TGCGCCAGCAGCCGACTAGCGTCAAGCTCCTACGAGCAGTACTTC. Its translation: CASSRLASSSYEQYF. The V gene is TRBV5-1, the J gene TRBJ2-7; the match to TRBD2 covers 8 bases. This CDR3 region has 15 residues. V was pared by 4 bases and J by 0 bases, with 6 bases of the junction left unmatched. Germline V gene data show CDR1 as SGHRS and CDR2 as YFSETQ.

V usage is TRBV28 and J usage is TRBJ1-5; 10 nucleotides line up with TRBD1. This CDR3 spans 16 amino acids. V was clipped by 7 bases and J by 6 bases; unmatched bases: 12. Germline V gene data show CDR1 as MDHEN and CDR2 as SYDVKM. DNA for the CDR3: TGTGCCAGCACCACTTTCGACAGGGGGCCTGGTCAGCCCCAGCATTTT. Encoded protein: CASTTFDRGPGQPQHF. The whole variable domain, remainder taken from reference TRBV28 and TRBJ1-5, is DVKVTQSSRYLVKRTGEKVFLECVQDMDHENMFWYRQDPGLGLRLIYFSYDVKMKEKGDIPEGYSVSREKKERFSLILESASTNQTSMYLCASTTFDRGPGQPQHFGDGTRLSIL.

The chain carries TRBV2 and TRBJ2-3, with 9 bases identical to TRBD2. The CDR3 contains 15 residues. Germline V gene sequence: CDR1 SNHLY, CDR2 FYNNEI. V gave up 8 bases and J gave up 1 base; unmatched junction bases: 7. CDR3 bases: TGTGCCAGCGGACCCGTAGCGGGAGGCACAGATACGCAGTATTTT. As protein: CASGPVAGGTDTQYF.

This clone was counted a few times. The chain is built from TRBV25-1 and TRBJ2-2, with 8 bases that match TRBD1. Germline V gives CDR1 MGHDK, CDR2 SYGVNS. The ends lost 4 bases at V and 3 bases at J; junction bases unmatched: 1. The CDR3 covers 14 residues. The chain's CDR3 is CASSVDRDTGELFF. The CDR3 nucleotides are TGTGCCAGCAGTGTGGACAGGGACACCGGGGAGCTGTTTTTT.

This chain joins TRBV14 and TRBJ2-4, with a possible D match to TRBD2 (6 bases). The CDR3 spans 17 residues. Germline-derived CDR1 and CDR2 are SGHDN and FVKESK. Trimming left V 0 bases short and J 6 bases short, with 18 bases between. CDR3 protein: CASSQDFAPGLLNIQYF. For the CDR3, the DNA is TGTGCCAGCAGCCAAGATTTCGCCCCGGGACTCTTAAACATTCAGTACTTC.

The chain is built from TRBV5-1 and TRBJ2-2; D possibly corresponds to TRBD2 (7 bases). V lost 2 bases, J lost 6 bases, and 11 bases lay in between. Germline V gives CDR1 SGHRS, CDR2 YFSETQ. The CDR3 has 14 residues. The CDR3, as DNA: TGCGCCAGCAGCTTTACAGGGAGGGCCGGGGAGCTGTTTTTT. Translating it yields CASSFTGRAGELFF. The full variable domain, in which reference TRBV5-1 and TRBJ2-2 provide the parts outside the CDR3, is KAGVTQTPRYLIKTRGQQVTLSCSPISGHRSVSWYQQTPGQGLQFLFEYFSETQRNKGNFPGRFSGRQFSNSRSEMNVSTLELGDSALYLCASSFTGRAGELFFGEGSRLTVL.

This clone has more than one count but fewer than ten. The chain employs TRBV19 and TRBJ1-2; 9 nucleotides agree with TRBD1. CDR3 length: 14 amino acids. V trimming: 5 bases; J trimming: 6 bases; junction bases outside the gene matches: 7. Germline V lookup: CDR1 LNHDA, CDR2 SQIVND (reference sequence). The chain's CDR3 is CASSYRGLGDGYTF. The CDR3 nucleotides read TGTGCCAGTAGTTACAGGGGGCTCGGGGATGGCTACACCTTC.

V is TRBV29-1 and J is TRBJ2-1; no firm D call. The V end lost 3 bases, the J end lost 10 bases, and 13 bases lay between the germline ends. Germline-derived CDR1 and CDR2 are SQVTM and ANQGSEA. CDR3 length equals 12 residues. In DNA, the CDR3 is TGCAGCGTTGATTTTGGCCCCAAAGAGCAGTTCTTC. The encoded protein is CSVDFGPKEQFF.

This rearrangement joins TRBV7-2 to TRBJ2-7, with unresolved D. The CDR3 runs to 14 residues. Germline assignment: CDR1 SGHTA and CDR2 FQGNSA. V dropped 4 bases and J dropped 2 bases, with 12 bases sitting between them. The CDR3 DNA reads as TGTGCCAGCAGCTATGGTAGGTCCCCCTACGAGCAGTACTTC. Its translation: CASSYGRSPYEQYF. Together with reference TRBV7-2 and TRBJ2-7, the CDR3 gives the full variable domain: GAGVSQSPSNKVTEKGKDVELRCDPISGHTALYWYRQSLGQGLEFLIYFQGNSAPDKSGLPSDRFSAERTGGSVSTLTIQRTQQEDSAVYLCASSYGRSPYEQYFGPGTRLTVT.

This chain uses TRBV14 with TRBJ2-1, with D perhaps TRBD2 (5 bases). Trimming removed 0 bases from V and 6 bases from J, with 21 bases in between. There are 18 residues in the CDR3. Germline assignment: CDR1 SGHDN and CDR2 FVKESK. CDR3 amino acids: CASSQEEEWSPSGNEQFF. CDR3 DNA: TGTGCCAGCAGCCAAGAGGAGGAGTGGAGCCCCTCAGGCAATGAGCAGTTCTTC. The whole variable domain, filled in from reference TRBV14 and TRBJ2-1, reads EAGVTQFPSHSVIEKGQTVTLRCDPISGHDNLYWYRRVMGKEIKFLLHFVKESKQDESGMPNNRFLAERTGGTYSTLKVQPAELEDSGVYFCASSQEEEWSPSGNEQFFGPGTRLTVL.

The V gene is TRBV28, the J gene TRBJ2-1; possibly TRBD2 for D (6 bases). Trimming took 8 bases from V and 5 from J, leaving 19 bases between them. The length of the CDR3 is 15 residues. Germline V gives CDR1 MDHEN, CDR2 SYDVKM. Here the CDR3 DNA reads TGTGCCAGCTTCCGGTTGGGGGGATATAACAATGAGCAGTTCTTC. Protein sequence: CASFRLGGYNNEQFF. Full variable domain (missing parts from reference TRBV28 and TRBJ2-1): DVKVTQSSRYLVKRTGEKVFLECVQDMDHENMFWYRQDPGLGLRLIYFSYDVKMKEKGDIPEGYSVSREKKERFSLILESASTNQTSMYLCASFRLGGYNNEQFFGPGTRLTVL.

J is TRBJ1-2 and V is TRBV28; 7 bases fit TRBD1. V lost 4 bases and J lost 4; bases outside the gene matches: 12. The germline V gene has CDR1 MDHEN and CDR2 SYDVKM. The CDR3 is made up of 16 amino acids. The CDR3 loop is CASSSIAMTGLYGYTF. In DNA form, the CDR3 reads TGTGCCAGCAGTTCCATCGCTATGACAGGGCTCTATGGCTACACCTTC.

The chain recombines TRBV2 with TRBJ2-2; D might be TRBD1 (6 bases). V was trimmed by 6 bases and J by 4 bases, leaving 12 bases between them. In germline, CDR1 is SNHLY, CDR2 FYNNEI. This CDR3 region has 14 residues. Here the CDR3 reads CASRKQGPTGELFF. In nucleotides, the CDR3 is TGTGCCAGCAGGAAACAGGGACCCACCGGGGAGCTGTTTTTT.

The chain combines TRBV19 with TRBJ2-5; TRBD2 agrees at 7 bases. The CDR3 is 13 residues long. Trimming removed 8 bases from V and 2 bases from J; junction bases left unmatched: 5. Germline V gene sequence: CDR1 LNHDA, CDR2 SQIVND (reference sequence). This CDR3 is CASSWGGQETQYF. DNA for the CDR3: TGTGCCAGTTCTTGGGGGGGGCAAGAGACCCAGTACTTC.

The CDR3 bases are TGTGCCAGCACCGACGGCCCAGGGAATCAGCCCCAGCATTTT. It yields the protein CASTDGPGNQPQHF. The chain recombines TRBV5-6 with TRBJ1-5; D possibly corresponds to TRBD1 (5 bases). The CDR3 consists of 14 residues. Germline V gene data show CDR1 as SGHDT and CDR2 as YYEEEE. V was pared by 6 bases and J by 4 bases, with 14 bases between.

The gene calls are TRBV19 and TRBJ1-5; D possibly corresponds to TRBD1 (5 bases). The CDR3 has 14 amino acids. V gave up 7 bases and J gave up 7 bases, with 17 bases separating them. Germline V CDR1 and CDR2: LNHDA, SQIVND (reference sequence). CDR3 nucleotides: TGTGCCAGTAATTCGGGGCGAGGAGGACAGCCCCAGCATTTT. It yields the protein CASNSGRGGQPQHF.

As DNA, the CDR3 is TGCGCCAGCAGCTTGGGAGCTAACTATGGCTACACCTTC. This codes for CASSLGANYGYTF. The chain recombines TRBV5-1 with TRBJ1-2; D is unresolved. Germline lookup yields CDR1 SGHRS and CDR2 YFSETQ. V lost 0 bases to trimming and J lost 0 bases, with 3 bases between them. The CDR3 spans 13 residues. Based on the CDR3 plus reference TRBV5-1 and TRBJ1-2, the full variable domain is KAGVTQTPRYLIKTRGQQVTLSCSPISGHRSVSWYQQTPGQGLQFLFEYFSETQRNKGNFPGRFSGRQFSNSRSEMNVSTLELGDSALYLCASSLGANYGYTFGSGTRLTVV.

This clone was seen a handful of times. This chain joins TRBV10-3 and TRBJ2-3; 7 nucleotides match TRBD1. This CDR3 is 14 amino acids long. V shed 7 bases and J 2 bases; nucleotides not matched to a gene: 6. CDR1 is ENHRY, CDR2 SYGVKD, per germline. DNA of the CDR3: TGTGCCATCAAAAGACAGGGCTCCACAGATACGCAGTATTTT. This translates into CAIKRQGSTDTQYF.

In DNA, the CDR3 is TGTGCCAGCAGCTTAGGGGACAGGGGTTATGGCTACACCTTC. This encodes CASSLGDRGYGYTF. This rearrangement joins TRBV13 to TRBJ1-2, with 9 bases lining up with TRBD1. Germline CDR1 is PRHDT and CDR2 is FYEKMQ (reference sequence). CDR3 size: 14 residues. Trimming took 0 bases from V and 5 from J; bases not matched to a gene: 1. Complete variable domain (other parts from reference TRBV13 and TRBJ1-2): AAGVIQSPRHLIKEKRETATLKCYPIPRHDTVYWYQQGPGQDPQFLISFYEKMQSDKGSIPDRFSAQQFSDYHSELNMSSLELGDSALYFCASSLGDRGYGYTFGSGTRLTVV.

The sample holds one count of this clone. The chain has TRBV5-5 and TRBJ2-2; no clear D gene. V was pared by 6 bases and J by 0 bases, with 9 bases between. The CDR3 runs 14 residues. Per germline, CDR1 SGHKS and CDR2 YYEKEE (reference sequence). The CDR3 reads CASNTYANTGELFF. The CDR3, as DNA: TGTGCCAGCAATACATACGCGAACACCGGGGAGCTGTTTTTT.

The chain has TRBV6-6 and TRBJ2-7; no clear D. Germline V lookup: CDR1 MNHNY, CDR2 SVGAGI (reference sequence). Between the trimmed V and J ends, which lost 0 bases and 2 bases, there was a span of 11 bases. This CDR3 has 15 residues. The CDR3 here is CASSYSFVNPYEQYF. The CDR3 nucleotides read TGTGCCAGCAGTTACTCGTTCGTAAATCCCTACGAGCAGTACTTC.

The chain couples TRBV28 to TRBJ1-1; D is uncertain. This CDR3 is built from 14 residues. Trimming cost V 4 bases and J 8 bases, with 17 bases left between them. The V gene's germline CDR1 is MDHEN and CDR2 SYDVKM. CDR3 coding DNA: TGTGCCAGCAGTTCTTCTTGGCCTAATATCGAAGCTTTCTTT. It codes for CASSSSWPNIEAFF.

The chain employs TRBV6-6 and TRBJ1-1, with TRBD1 identical over 7 bases. Germline loops: CDR1 MNHNY, CDR2 SVGAGI (reference sequence). The junction had 12 bases not matched to a gene; V was cut back by 7 bases and J by 10 bases. This CDR3 is built from 13 residues. In nucleotides, the CDR3 is TGTGCCAGCATTGACAACAGGGGCGGGGGAGCTTTCTTT. It is translated as CASIDNRGGGAFF.

The J gene is TRBJ2-7, the V gene TRBV19, with 7 bases aligning to TRBD1. This CDR3 comprises 16 residues. Germline V gives CDR1 LNHDA, CDR2 SQIVND (reference sequence). Trimming removed 2 bases from V and 0 bases from J; junction bases left unmatched: 7. CDR3 protein: CASSITGTENSYEQYF. CDR3 bases: TGTGCCAGTAGTATAACCGGGACAGAGAACTCCTACGAGCAGTACTTC. The full variable domain, rest sourced from reference TRBV19 and TRBJ2-7, is DGGITQSPKYLFRKEGQNVTLSCEQNLNHDAMYWYRQDPGQGLRLIYYSQIVNDFQKGDIAEGYSVSREKKESFPLTVTSAQKNPTAFYLCASSITGTENSYEQYFGPGTRLTVT.

Relative to its sample, this clone is medium-sized. The chain has TRBV5-1 and TRBJ2-5, with a tentative D call TRBD2 (5 bases). V was cut by 0 bases and J by 3 bases, with 9 bases left in between. The CDR3 spans 14 residues. CDR1 and CDR2 (germline): SGHRS, YFSETQ. The CDR3 nucleotides are TGCGCCAGCAGCTTGGGGGTGAGGGAAGAGACCCAGTACTTC. As protein: CASSLGVREETQYF. Full variable domain (remainder filled in from reference TRBV5-1 and TRBJ2-5): KAGVTQTPRYLIKTRGQQVTLSCSPISGHRSVSWYQQTPGQGLQFLFEYFSETQRNKGNFPGRFSGRQFSNSRSEMNVSTLELGDSALYLCASSLGVREETQYFGPGTRLLVL.